This T cell receptor (beta chain) was captured in a study of CD8 T cells in ankylosing spondylitis. Regarding the study as a whole: Earlier work had already found some motif variants in reactive arthritis synovial fluid and blood. A motif of roughly 8 highly homologous TCR beta variants was seen as apparently characteristic of ankylosing spondylitis blood. Significantly higher representation of disease-linked clones was reported for matched ankylosing spondylitis synovial fluid.

Ten or more counts support this clonotype. As yet, its antigen is unknown. The germline gives CDR1 SGHRS, CDR2 YFSETQ. V lost 0 bases to trimming and J lost 2 bases, with 9 bases between them. This CDR3 comprises 15 residues. Quantitative 5'-RACE was performed with molecular barcodes, and it yielded the TCR beta libraries. TCRdb itself ran the 5' RACE reads through MiXCR, one entry per CDR3 protein. In the table there are about 150,000 distinct CDR3 sequences, around 7.9% of which are singletons. The sequenced sample was blood, either unsorted or a sorted T cell fraction (not recorded which). The receptor was derived from a female donor with ankylosing spondylitis or in good health (not recorded which). The rearrangement uses TRBV5-1 and TRBJ2-1, with D possibly being TRBD1 (5 bases). In nucleotides, the CDR3 is TGCGCCAGCAGCTTGGTTTACAGGACCTACAATGAGCAGTTCTTC. Its translation is CASSLVYRTYNEQFF.